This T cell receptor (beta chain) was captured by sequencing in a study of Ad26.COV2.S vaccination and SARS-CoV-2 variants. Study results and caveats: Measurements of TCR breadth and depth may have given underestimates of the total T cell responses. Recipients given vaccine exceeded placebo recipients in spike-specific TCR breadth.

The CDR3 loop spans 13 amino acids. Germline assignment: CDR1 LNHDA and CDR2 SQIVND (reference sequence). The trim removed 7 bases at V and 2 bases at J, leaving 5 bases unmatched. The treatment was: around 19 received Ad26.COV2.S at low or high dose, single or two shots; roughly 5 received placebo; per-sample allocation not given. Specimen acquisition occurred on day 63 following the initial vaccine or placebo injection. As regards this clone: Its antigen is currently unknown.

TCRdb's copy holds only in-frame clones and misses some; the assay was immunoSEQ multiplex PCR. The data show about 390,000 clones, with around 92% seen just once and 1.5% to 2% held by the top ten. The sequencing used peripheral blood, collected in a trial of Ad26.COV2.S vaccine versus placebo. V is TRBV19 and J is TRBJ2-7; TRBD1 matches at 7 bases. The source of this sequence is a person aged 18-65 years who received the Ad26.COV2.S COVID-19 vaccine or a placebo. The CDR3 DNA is TGTGCCAGTAAAAGACAGGGTACCTACGAGCAGTACTTC. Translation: CASKRQGTYEQYF.